Sequencing of this T cell receptor beta chain was carried out in a study of cytomegalovirus exposure and HLA in healthy donors. On the study more broadly: In a previous analysis, 100 million to 140 million unique TCR beta sequences were found from approximately 180 million T cells. Notes on the study in general: Some V segments (TRBV6-2 and TRBV6-3 among them) were excluded as indistinguishable. What was likely a sequencing artifact was a cluster of highly shared sequence variants.

Sampled while nominally healthy, donors likely had unrecorded immune exposures. To note about this clone: What it binds is not known.

60 Vbeta and 13 Jbeta primers were used in PCR. Libraries were prepared by immunoSEQ multiplex PCR; TCRdb keeps only in-frame clonotypes and omits some of them. The data contain about 140,000 clones, approximately 80% of them seen just once; the ten biggest clones take up 2.4%. CDR3 length: 15 residues. The V segment lost 8 bases and the J segment 1 base; nucleotides outside the gene matches: 10. Germline CDR1 MNHEY, CDR2 SVGAGI. V gene TRBV6-5 combines with J gene TRBJ1-2; 7 positions agree with TRBD1. This TCR came from a young woman in good health and CMV-seropositive. Sample: PBMCs. Written as DNA, the CDR3 is TGTGCCAGCTCCCTCGCCAGGGGGGATAACTATGGCTACACCTTC. It translates to CASSLARGDNYGYTF.